Below, one T cell receptor beta chain is given with its context. The antigen is undetermined. The data stem from a study of cytomegalovirus exposure and HLA in healthy donors. Points from the study as a whole: Upon later analysis, HLA-associated TCR beta chains proved more clonally expanded than other, equally common chains.

V gave up 3 bases and J gave up 3 bases; unmatched junction bases: 19. Germline lookup yields CDR1 LGHNA and CDR2 YNFKEQ. The CDR3 has 21 residues. Amplification used 60 Vbeta primers and 13 Jbeta primers. Here immunoSEQ multiplex PCR was the method, and the copy in TCRdb shows in-frame clones only, minus some. The sample contains 150,000 to 200,000 clones, 65% to 90% of which appear only once. The chain uses TRBV4-2 and TRBJ1-4; 10 nucleotides align to TRBD1. This TCR was recovered from a human donor in good health. The sequenced material came from PBMCs. This CDR3 reads CASSQGTDRGREFFANEKLFF. DNA for the CDR3: TGTGCCAGCAGCCAGGGGACCGACAGGGGGCGGGAGTTCTTTGCTAATGAAAAACTGTTTTTT.